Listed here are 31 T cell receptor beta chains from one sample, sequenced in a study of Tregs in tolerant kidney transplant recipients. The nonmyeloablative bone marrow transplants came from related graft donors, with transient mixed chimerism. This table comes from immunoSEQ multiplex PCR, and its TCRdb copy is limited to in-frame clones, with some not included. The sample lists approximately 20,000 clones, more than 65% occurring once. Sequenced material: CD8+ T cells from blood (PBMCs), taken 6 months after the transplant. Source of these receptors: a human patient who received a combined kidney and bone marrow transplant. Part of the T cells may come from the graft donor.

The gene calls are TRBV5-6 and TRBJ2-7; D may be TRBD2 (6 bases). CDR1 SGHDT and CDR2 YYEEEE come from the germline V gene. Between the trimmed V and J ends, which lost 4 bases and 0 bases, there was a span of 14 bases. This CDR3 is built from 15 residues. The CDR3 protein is CASSPGTFLSYEQYF. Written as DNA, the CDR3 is TGTGCCAGCAGCCCCGGGACTTTCCTCTCCTACGAGCAGTACTTC.

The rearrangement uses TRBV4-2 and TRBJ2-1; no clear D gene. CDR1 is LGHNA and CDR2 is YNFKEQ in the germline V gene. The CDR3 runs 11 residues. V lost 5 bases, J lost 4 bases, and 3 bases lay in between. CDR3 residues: CASSLYNEQFF. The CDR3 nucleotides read TGTGCCAGCAGCTTATACAATGAGCAGTTCTTC.

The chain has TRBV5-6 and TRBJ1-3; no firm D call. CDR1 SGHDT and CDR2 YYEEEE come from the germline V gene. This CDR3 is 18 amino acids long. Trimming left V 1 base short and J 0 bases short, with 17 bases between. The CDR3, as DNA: TGTGCCAGCAGCTTGCTAAATTTGGCGGCCGCCTCTGGAAACACCATATATTTT. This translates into CASSLLNLAAASGNTIYF.

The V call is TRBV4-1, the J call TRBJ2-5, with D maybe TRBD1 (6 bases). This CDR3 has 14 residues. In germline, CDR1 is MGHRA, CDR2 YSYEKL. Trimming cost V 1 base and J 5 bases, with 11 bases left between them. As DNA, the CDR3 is TGCGCCAGCAGCCAAGTGGACAGTTCGGAGACCCAGTACTTC. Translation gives CASSQVDSSETQYF.

For the CDR3, the DNA is TGTGCCAGCAGCTTACCCTACCTAACAGATACGCAGTATTTT. Amino acids: CASSLPYLTDTQYF. J is TRBJ2-3 and V is TRBV7-9; D gene unclear. The CDR3 is 14 residues long. V was clipped by 2 bases and J by 3 bases, with 9 bases between them. Per the germline V gene, CDR1 is SEHNR and CDR2 is FQNEAQ (reference sequence).

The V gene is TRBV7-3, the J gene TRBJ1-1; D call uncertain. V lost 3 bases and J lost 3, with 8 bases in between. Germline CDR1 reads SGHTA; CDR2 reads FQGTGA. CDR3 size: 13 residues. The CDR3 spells CASSFDADTEAFF. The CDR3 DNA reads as TGTGCCAGCAGCTTCGATGCGGACACTGAAGCTTTCTTT. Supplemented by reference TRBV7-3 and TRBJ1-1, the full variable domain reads GAGVSQTPSNKVTEKGKYVELRCDPISGHTALYWYRQSLGQGPEFLIYFQGTGAADDSGLPNDRFFAVRPEGSVSTLKIQRTERGDSAVYLCASSFDADTEAFFGQGTRLTVV.

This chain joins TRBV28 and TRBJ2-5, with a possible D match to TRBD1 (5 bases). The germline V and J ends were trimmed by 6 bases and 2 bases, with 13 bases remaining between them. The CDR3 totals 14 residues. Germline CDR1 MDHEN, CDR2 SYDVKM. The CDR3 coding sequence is TGTGCCAGCAGAGTGCAGGGAAGTCAAGAGACCCAGTACTTC. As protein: CASRVQGSQETQYF.

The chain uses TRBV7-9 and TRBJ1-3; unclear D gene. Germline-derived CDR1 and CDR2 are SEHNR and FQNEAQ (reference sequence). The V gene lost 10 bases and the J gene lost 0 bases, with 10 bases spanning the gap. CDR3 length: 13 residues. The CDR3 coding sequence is TGTGCCATCCCCCAGTACTCTGGAAACACCATATATTTT. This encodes CAIPQYSGNTIYF.

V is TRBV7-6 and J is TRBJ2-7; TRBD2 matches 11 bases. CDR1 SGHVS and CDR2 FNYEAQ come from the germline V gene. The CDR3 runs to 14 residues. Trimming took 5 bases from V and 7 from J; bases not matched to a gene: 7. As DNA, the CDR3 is TGTGCCAGCAGCGAGACTAGCGGGACTCGGGAGCAGTACTTC. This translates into CASSETSGTREQYF.

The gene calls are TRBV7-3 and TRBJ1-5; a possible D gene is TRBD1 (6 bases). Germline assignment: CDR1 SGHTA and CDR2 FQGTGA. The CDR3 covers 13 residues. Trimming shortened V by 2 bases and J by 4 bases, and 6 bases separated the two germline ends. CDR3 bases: TGTGCCAGCAGCTTAGGGACAAATCAGCCCCAGCATTTT. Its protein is CASSLGTNQPQHF.

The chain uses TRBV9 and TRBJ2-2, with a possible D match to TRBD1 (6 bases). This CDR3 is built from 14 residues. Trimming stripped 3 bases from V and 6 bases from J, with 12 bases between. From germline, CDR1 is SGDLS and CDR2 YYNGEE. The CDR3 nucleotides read TGTGCCAGCAGCGCCAGGGGTGGGGCCGGGGAGCTGTTTTTT. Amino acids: CASSARGGAGELFF.

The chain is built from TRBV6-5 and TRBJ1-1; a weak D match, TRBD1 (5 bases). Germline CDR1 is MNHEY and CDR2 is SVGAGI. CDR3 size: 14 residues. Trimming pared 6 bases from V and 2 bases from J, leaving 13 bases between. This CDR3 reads CASRWGTINTEAFF. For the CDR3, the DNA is TGTGCCAGCAGATGGGGCACCATAAACACTGAAGCTTTCTTT.

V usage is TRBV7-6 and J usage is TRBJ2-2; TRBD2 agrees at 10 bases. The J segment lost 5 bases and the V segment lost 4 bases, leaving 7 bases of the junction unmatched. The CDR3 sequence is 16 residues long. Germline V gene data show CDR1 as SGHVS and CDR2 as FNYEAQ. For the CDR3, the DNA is TGTGCCAGCAGCTCCCCTAGCGGGAGATTGACCGGGGAGCTGTTTTTT. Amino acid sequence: CASSSPSGRLTGELFF.

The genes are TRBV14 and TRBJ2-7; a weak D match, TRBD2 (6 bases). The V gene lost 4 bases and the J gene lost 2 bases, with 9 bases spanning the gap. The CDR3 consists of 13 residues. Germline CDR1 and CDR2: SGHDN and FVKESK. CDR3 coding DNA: TGTGCCAGCAGCCCCGGGAGCCCCTACGAGCAGTACTTC. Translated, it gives CASSPGSPYEQYF.

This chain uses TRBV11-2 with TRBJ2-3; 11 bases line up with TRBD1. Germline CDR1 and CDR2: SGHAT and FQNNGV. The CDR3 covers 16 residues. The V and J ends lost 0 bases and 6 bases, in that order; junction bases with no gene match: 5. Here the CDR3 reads CASSLEGTGGVDTQYF. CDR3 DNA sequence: TGTGCCAGCAGCTTAGAAGGGACAGGGGGAGTGGATACGCAGTATTTT.

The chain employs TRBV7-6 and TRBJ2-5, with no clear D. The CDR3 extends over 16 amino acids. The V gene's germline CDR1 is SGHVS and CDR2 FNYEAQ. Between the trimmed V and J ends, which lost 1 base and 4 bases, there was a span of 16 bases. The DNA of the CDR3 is TGTGCCAGCAGCTTAGAAATATTTGCAGGTGGAGAGACCCAGTACTTC. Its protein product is CASSLEIFAGGETQYF.

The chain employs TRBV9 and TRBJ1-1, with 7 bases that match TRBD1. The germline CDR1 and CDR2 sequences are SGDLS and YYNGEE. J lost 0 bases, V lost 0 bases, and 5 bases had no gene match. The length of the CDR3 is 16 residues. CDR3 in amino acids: CASSVGAGGLNTEAFF. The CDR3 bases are TGTGCCAGCAGCGTAGGGGCAGGGGGTTTGAACACTGAAGCTTTCTTT.

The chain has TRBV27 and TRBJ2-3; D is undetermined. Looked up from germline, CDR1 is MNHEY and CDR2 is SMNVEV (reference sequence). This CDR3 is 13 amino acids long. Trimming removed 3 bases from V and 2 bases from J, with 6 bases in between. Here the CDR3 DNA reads TGTGCCAGCAGTTTCGGGTTCACAGATACGCAGTATTTT. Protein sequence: CASSFGFTDTQYF.

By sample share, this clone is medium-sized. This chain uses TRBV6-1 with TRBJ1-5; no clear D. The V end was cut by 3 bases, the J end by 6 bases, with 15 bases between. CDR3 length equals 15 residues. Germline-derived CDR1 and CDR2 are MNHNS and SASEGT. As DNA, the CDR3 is TGTGCCAGCAGTGATAGTATTGGGGAGAGTCAGCCCCAGCATTTT. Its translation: CASSDSIGESQPQHF.

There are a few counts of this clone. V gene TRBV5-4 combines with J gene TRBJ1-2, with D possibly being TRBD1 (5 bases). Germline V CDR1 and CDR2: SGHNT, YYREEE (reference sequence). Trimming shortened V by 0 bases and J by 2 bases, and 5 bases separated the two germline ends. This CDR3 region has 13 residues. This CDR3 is CASSLAGNYGYTF. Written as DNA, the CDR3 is TGTGCCAGCAGCTTGGCAGGGAACTATGGCTACACCTTC.

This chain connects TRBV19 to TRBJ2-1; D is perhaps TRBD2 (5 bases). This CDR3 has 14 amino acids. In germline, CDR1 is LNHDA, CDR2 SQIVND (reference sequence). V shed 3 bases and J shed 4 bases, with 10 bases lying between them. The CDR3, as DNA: TGTGCCAGTAGTATGAGGGCAGCTTACAATGAGCAGTTCTTC. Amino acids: CASSMRAAYNEQFF.

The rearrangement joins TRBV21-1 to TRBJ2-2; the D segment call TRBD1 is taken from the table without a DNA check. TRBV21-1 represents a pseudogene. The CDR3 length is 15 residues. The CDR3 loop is CASTRTGGLAGELFF. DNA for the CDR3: TGTGCCAGCACCCGGACAGGGGGCTTGGCCGGGGAGCTGTTTTTT.

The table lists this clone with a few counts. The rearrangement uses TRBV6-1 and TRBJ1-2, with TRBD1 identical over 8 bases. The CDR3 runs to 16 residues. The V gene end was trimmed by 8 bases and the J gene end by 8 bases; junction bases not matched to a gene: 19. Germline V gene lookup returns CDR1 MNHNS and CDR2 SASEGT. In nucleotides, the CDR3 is TGTGCCAGCGGTGCAGCCCTTCGGACAGGGTTGGAAGGCTACACCTTC. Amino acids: CASGAALRTGLEGYTF.

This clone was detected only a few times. CDR3 nucleotides: TGTGCCTGGAGCTCCGGGACAGGGGTGAATGGCTACACCTTC. It codes for CAWSSGTGVNGYTF. The V and J genes are TRBV30 and TRBJ1-2; the match to TRBD1 covers 10 bases. Trimming cost V 3 bases and J 6 bases; bases outside gene matches: 7. The CDR3 covers 14 residues. Germline CDR1 GTSNPN, CDR2 SVGIG (reference sequence).

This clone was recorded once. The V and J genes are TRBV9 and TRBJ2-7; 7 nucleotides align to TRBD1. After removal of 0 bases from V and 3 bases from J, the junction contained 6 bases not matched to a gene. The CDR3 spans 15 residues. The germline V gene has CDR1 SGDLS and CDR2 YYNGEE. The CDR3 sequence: CASSVGDSHYYEQYF. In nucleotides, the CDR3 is TGTGCCAGCAGCGTAGGGGACAGTCATTACTACGAGCAGTACTTC.

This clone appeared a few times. The DNA of the CDR3 is TGTGCCAGCAGCTGGGGACAGGGAGCCTACGAGCAGTACTTC. Its translation: CASSWGQGAYEQYF. This chain uses TRBV5-4 with TRBJ2-7; 9 bases line up with TRBD1. Germline CDR1 reads SGHNT; CDR2 reads YYREEE (reference sequence). This CDR3 spans 14 amino acids. After removal of 3 bases from V and 2 bases from J, the junction contained 3 bases not matched to a gene.

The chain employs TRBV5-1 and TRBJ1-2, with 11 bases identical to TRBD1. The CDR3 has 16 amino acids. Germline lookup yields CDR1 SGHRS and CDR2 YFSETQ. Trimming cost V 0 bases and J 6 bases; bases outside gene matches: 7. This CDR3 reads CASSLVVRTGGDGYTF. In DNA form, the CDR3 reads TGCGCCAGCAGCTTGGTAGTTCGGACAGGGGGCGATGGCTACACCTTC.

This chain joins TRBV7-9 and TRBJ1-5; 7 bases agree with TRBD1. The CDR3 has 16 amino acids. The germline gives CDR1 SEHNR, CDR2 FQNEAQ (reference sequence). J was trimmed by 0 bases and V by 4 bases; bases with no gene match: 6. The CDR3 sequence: CASSSGTAYSNQPQHF. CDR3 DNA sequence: TGTGCCAGCAGCTCAGGGACAGCTTATAGCAATCAGCCCCAGCATTTT.

CDR3 DNA sequence: TGTGCCAGCAGACAACAGGAGAACACTGAAGCTTTCTTT. It specifies CASRQQENTEAFF. The chain employs TRBV6-1 and TRBJ1-1; tentative D call: TRBD1 (5 bases). The V end lost 6 bases, the J end lost 1 base, and 9 bases lay between the germline ends. The CDR3 spans 13 residues. CDR1 MNHNS and CDR2 SASEGT come from the germline V gene.

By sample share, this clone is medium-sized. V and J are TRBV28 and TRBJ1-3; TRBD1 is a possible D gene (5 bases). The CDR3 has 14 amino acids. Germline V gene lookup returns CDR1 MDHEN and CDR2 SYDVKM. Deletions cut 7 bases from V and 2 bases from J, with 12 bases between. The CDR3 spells CASTGLTTGNTIYF. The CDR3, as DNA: TGTGCCAGCACAGGGCTAACGACTGGAAACACCATATATTTT.

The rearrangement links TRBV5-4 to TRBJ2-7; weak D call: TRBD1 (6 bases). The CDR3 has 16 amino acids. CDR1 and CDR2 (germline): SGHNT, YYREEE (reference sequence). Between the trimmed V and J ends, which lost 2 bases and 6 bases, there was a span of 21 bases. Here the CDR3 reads CASSFSAQGLMGEQYF. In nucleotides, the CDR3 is TGTGCCAGCAGCTTTTCGGCACAGGGCTTGATGGGCGAGCAGTACTTC.